Listed below are T cell receptor beta chains from one sample, sequenced in a study of early T cells in non-severe SARS-CoV-2 infection. TCRdb re-analysed the 5' RACE reads in MiXCR, keeping a single row per CDR3 protein. The data contain tens of thousands of distinct CDR3 sequences, more than 13% of them singletons. The material sequenced was whole blood. The receptor source for this set is an adult who was a healthcare worker with PCR-confirmed SARS-CoV-2 infection or an uninfected control (not recorded which). Each CDR3 is given with its conserved first and last residue. A D gene is named only where the DNA matches it firmly. Not every row has a clone size; where given, it reads once, few, many or a size class.

j_call | d_call | v_call | clone_size | cdr3_nt | cdr3_aa
TRBJ1-1 | TRBD1 | TRBV6-6 | - | TGTGCCAGCAGTTCCGGGACAGGGGTTTTCACTGAAGCTTTCTTT | CASSSGTGVFTEAFF
TRBJ2-3 | TRBD2 | TRBV5-1 | many | TGCGCCAGCAGCTCCTATCGACTAGCGGGAGACCCAGATACGCAGTATTTT | CASSSYRLAGDPDTQYF
TRBJ1-6 | - | TRBV28 | many | TGTGCCAGCAGCCACCCTAACTGGGTGGATTCACCCCTCCACTTT | CASSHPNWVDSPLHF
TRBJ2-3 | - | TRBV29-1 | many | TGCAGCGTTGAAGTCACAGATACGCAGTATTTT | CSVEVTDTQYF
TRBJ2-1 | - | TRBV20-1 | - | TGCAGTGCTAGAGCGGGTTCGGGGTACAATGAGCAGTTCTTC | CSARAGSGYNEQFF
TRBJ2-7 | - | TRBV5-1 | many | TGCGCCAGCAGCTTGACTAGCTTAGACGAGCAGTACTTC | CASSLTSLDEQYF
TRBJ2-3 | TRBD2 | TRBV7-9 | - | TGTGCCAGCAGCTTCTTCGTGGTAGCGGGGGAACAAGATACGCAGTATTTT | CASSFFVVAGEQDTQYF
TRBJ2-3 | TRBD2 | TRBV6-1 | few | TGTGCCAGCAGTGCTCAATTAGCGGGGGGTCGGGATACGCAGTATTTT | CASSAQLAGGRDTQYF
TRBJ2-3 | - | TRBV2 | many | TGTGCCAGCGCCTTCGAGGGAGCTAGCACAGATACGCAGTATTTT | CASAFEGASTDTQYF
TRBJ2-1 | TRBD2 | TRBV30 | - | TGTGCCTGGAGTGTTGGGGGAGGGAACTACAATGAGCAGTTCTTC | CAWSVGGGNYNEQFF
TRBJ1-6 | - | TRBV6-2/TRBV6-3 | many | TGTGCCAGCGAGTGGCAGGGGTCCTCACCCCTCCACTTT | CASEWQGSSPLHF
TRBJ2-3 | TRBD2 | TRBV2 | many | TGTGCCAGCAGTCTAACTAGCGGCTCTGATACGCAGTATTTT | CASSLTSGSDTQYF
TRBJ2-2 | - | TRBV14 | many | TGTGCCAGCAGCCTATATGCGGTCACCGGGGAGCTGTTTTTT | CASSLYAVTGELFF
TRBJ2-3 | TRBD2 | TRBV6-2/TRBV6-3 | - | TGTGCCAGCACCTTACTAGGACTAGCAACGGATACGCAGTATTTT | CASTLLGLATDTQYF
TRBJ2-6 | - | TRBV3-1 | few | TGTGCCAGCGGGACCGGGGCCAACGTCCTGACTTTC | CASGTGANVLTF
TRBJ2-1 | - | TRBV29-1 | - | TGCAGCGTTGAAGATCCCTGGATTTTCTCCTACAATGAGCAGTTCTTC | CSVEDPWIFSYNEQFF
TRBJ2-2 | - | TRBV9 | - | TGTGCCAGCAGCGCAACAGGGCAGAACACCGGGGAGCTGTTTTTT | CASSATGQNTGELFF
TRBJ2-3 | - | TRBV6-5 | few | TGTGCCACCGAATCCATAGGGGCAGATACGCAGTATTTT | CATESIGADTQYF
TRBJ2-3 | TRBD1 | TRBV5-1 | few | TGCGCCAGCAGCTCAGGGGGCATCGGGACAGATACGCAGTATTTT | CASSSGGIGTDTQYF
TRBJ2-7 | - | TRBV21-1 | - | TGTGCCAGCAGCAAAGCGGGACAAGGCCCTTCCTACGAGCAGTACTTC | CASSKAGQGPSYEQYF
TRBJ2-7 | TRBD2 | TRBV5-4 | - | TGTGCCAGCAGCTTGCGCGCGGGAGTGGAGCACGAGCAGTACTTC | CASSLRAGVEHEQYF
TRBJ2-3 | TRBD2 | TRBV7-9 | - | TGTGCCAGCGGCACACTAGCGGGAGAAACAGATACGCTGTATTTT | CASGTLAGETDTLYF
TRBJ2-1 | - | TRBV24-1 | few | TGTGCCACCAGTGGCGAAAATTTTGAGCAGTTCTTC | CATSGENFEQFF
TRBJ2-1 | - | TRBV20-1 | few | TGCAGTGCTCCAGGGGGGAGCTCCTACAATGAGCAGTTCTTC | CSAPGGSSYNEQFF
TRBJ2-5 | - | TRBV3-1 | few | TGTGCCAGCAGCCTCCGCGGTCTAGAGACCCAGTACTTC | CASSLRGLETQYF
TRBJ2-5 | - | TRBV11-2 | many | TGTGCCAGCAGCTCATCAGGGCGCGAGACCCAGTACTTC | CASSSSGRETQYF
TRBJ2-7 | TRBD1 | TRBV15 | - | TGTGCCACCAGCCATAACAGGGGGAACGAGCAGTACTTC | CATSHNRGNEQYF
TRBJ2-2 | - | TRBV24-1 | - | TGTGCCACCAGCAGCACTCCGCGGTCCGGGGACACCGGGGAGCTGTTTTTT | CATSSTPRSGDTGELFF
TRBJ1-1 | - | TRBV20-1 | - | TGCAGTGCTACCCCCTCAAGGGGGGCCCCGAACACTGAAGCTTTCTTT | CSATPSRGAPNTEAFF
TRBJ1-5 | - | TRBV5-4 | many | TGTGCCAGCAGCTTGGACTGGACGAATCAGCCCCAGCATTTT | CASSLDWTNQPQHF
TRBJ1-6 | - | TRBV12-3/TRBV12-4 | few | TGTGCCAGCAGTTTAGCCCGGGGCCATTCACCCCTCCACTTT | CASSLARGHSPLHF